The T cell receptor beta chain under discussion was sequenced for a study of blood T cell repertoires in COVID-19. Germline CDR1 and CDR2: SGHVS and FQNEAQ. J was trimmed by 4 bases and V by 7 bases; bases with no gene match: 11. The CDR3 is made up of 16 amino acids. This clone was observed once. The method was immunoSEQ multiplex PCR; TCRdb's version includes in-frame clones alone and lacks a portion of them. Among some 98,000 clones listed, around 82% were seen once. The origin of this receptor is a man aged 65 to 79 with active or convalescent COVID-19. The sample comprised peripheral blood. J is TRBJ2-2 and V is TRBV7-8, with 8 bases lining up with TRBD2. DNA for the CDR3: TGTGCCAGCAACTATGCGGGGGGCCCGGGCACCGGGGAGCTGTTTTTT. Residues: CASNYAGGPGTGELFF.